This TCR beta chain was identified during a study of T cell responses to AZD1222 COVID-19 vaccine (dated by TCRdb to the early 2020s). For the study in its entirety: Because spike-specific TCR depth and breadth did not differ between the two schedules, AZD1222 recipients who got a second dose at roughly 4 weeks were pooled with those who got a second dose at roughly 12 weeks. TCR sequencing was performed for some 250 trial participants, of whom around 200 were given two doses of AZD1222 and roughly 25 were given two doses of MenACWY control vaccine. Trial participants were enrolled by age into 18-55, 56-69 and 70-plus year subgroups, with roughly 160, 29 and 62 TCR-sequenced participants respectively.

The sample's time point label, in plain terms: baseline before first vaccination. The vaccinee samples were drawn from two UK trials, COV001 and COV002, one of which was a single-blind randomized controlled phase 2/3 trial testing AZD1222 (ChAdOx1 nCoV-19) in healthy adults. For TCRbeta chain sequencing, PBMC samples were collected from trial participants at day 0 and at day 28 after the second dose. The CDR3 regions of human TCRbeta chains were analyzed by immunosequencing. From the authors' description of their analysis: Repertoire TCRs were matched against a reference library of SARS-CoV-2-specific TCRs generated with the MIRA antigen-specificity platform. Breadth meant the fraction of unique TCRs that were SARS-CoV-2-associated, whereas depth meant the fraction of total T cells that were SARS-CoV-2-associated. Using the MIRA data, every spike-specific TCR was mapped to the spike region that the TCR reacted to and assigned to either a CD4 or a CD8 class. Log10-transformed breadth and depth values were compared by one-way ANOVA with Sidak's multiple comparisons tests. Sourced from immuneACCESS, this table was stored by TCRdb with only in-frame sequences that have V and J called. A share of the clones is absent; for the studies checked, an unresolved V gene accounts for under half, and the remainder has no known explanation. That table supplies the V and J calls and clone size; D and trimming were determined from the DNA. This sample gives 75,000 to 85,000 clones in total; about nine tenths of them show up just once. Under 25% of the sample comes from the top ten.

Overall study results and their limits: Nearly half of unique spike-specific TCRs reportedly recognized epitopes outside regions mutated in the B.1.351 and B.1.1.7 variants. In the small 56-69-year group, the increase in depth fell short of significance, most likely because of low power. Participants were mostly white British, with more females than males. The authors suggested clonal diversity may have been underestimated. The whole spike protein was spanned by vaccine-associated CD4 TCRs, and dominant responses were seen in regions 160-218 and 743-854. Conclusions about previously exposed vaccinees were limited because only six AZD1222 recipients were SARS-CoV-2 seropositive at baseline. Because no day 14 peak-response samples were available, the repertoires could be characterized only after the peak T cell response. After two AZD1222 doses, spike-specific TCR breadth and depth were significantly higher than at day 0 and than in MenACWY recipients.

Including cysteine and phenylalanine, the CDR3 has 15 amino acids. The entry retains the CDR3 DNA only, 45 bases that are in frame from base 1. Germline trimming amounts to 2 bases on V and 3 bases on J, with 2 as the count of junction bases outside the gene matches. CDR1 and CDR2, per the germline V gene, are MDHEN and SYDVKM. Concerning this clone: Its recognized antigen is unknown. The sample holds no much larger clone one base away, and base qualities are not on file.

This receptor was identified in an adult in good health. The sequences come from peripheral blood, collected on day 0 of AZD1222 vaccination. The rearrangement combines TRBV28 with TRBJ1-5; 9 central bases correspond to TRBD1. In nucleotide form, the sequence is TGTGCCAGCAGTTTAGGGACAGGGTTCAATCAGCCCCAGCATTTT. The resulting protein is CASSLGTGFNQPQHF.